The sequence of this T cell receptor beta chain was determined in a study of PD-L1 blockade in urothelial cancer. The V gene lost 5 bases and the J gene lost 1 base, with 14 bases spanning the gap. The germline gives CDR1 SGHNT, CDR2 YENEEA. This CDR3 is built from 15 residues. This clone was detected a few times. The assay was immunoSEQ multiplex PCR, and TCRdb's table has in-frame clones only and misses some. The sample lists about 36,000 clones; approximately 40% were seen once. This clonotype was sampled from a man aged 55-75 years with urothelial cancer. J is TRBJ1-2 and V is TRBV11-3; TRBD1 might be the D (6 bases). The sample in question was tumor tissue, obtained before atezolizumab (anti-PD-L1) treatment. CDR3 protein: CASSHRTANNYGYTF. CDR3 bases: TGTGCCAGCAGCCATAGGACAGCCAATAACTATGGCTACACCTTC. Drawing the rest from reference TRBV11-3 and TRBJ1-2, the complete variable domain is EAGVVQSPRYKIIEKKQPVAFWCNPISGHNTLYWYLQNLGQGPELLIRYENEEAVDDSQLPKDRFSAERLKGVDSTLKIQPAELGDSAVYLCASSHRTANNYGYTFGSGTRLTVV.